The 8 T cell receptor beta chains reported below all come from one sample, sequenced in a study of cytomegalovirus exposure and HLA in healthy donors. The method was immunoSEQ multiplex PCR; TCRdb's version includes in-frame clones alone and lacks a portion of them. Of 150,000 to 200,000 clones listed, around 88% are singletons. The sample comprised PBMCs. The receptors stem from a woman younger than 35 in good health and CMV-seronegative.

The chain links TRBV10-2 to TRBJ1-2, with D hard to call. V was trimmed by 3 bases and J by 2 bases, leaving 4 bases between them. This CDR3 region has 12 residues. Germline V gives CDR1 WSHSY, CDR2 SAAADI. CDR3 amino acids: CASSEQNYGYTF. Here the CDR3 DNA reads TGCGCCAGCAGTGAACAGAACTATGGCTACACCTTC.

The chain employs TRBV30 and TRBJ1-2; 8 bases align to TRBD1. The germline V gene encodes CDR1 GTSNPN and CDR2 SVGIG (reference sequence). J lost 2 bases, V lost 3 bases, and 11 bases had no gene match. The CDR3 consists of 16 residues. Written as DNA, the CDR3 is TGTGCCTGGAGAGCTACGGACAGGGAGAGGAACTATGGCTACACCTTC. It codes for CAWRATDRERNYGYTF.

V gene TRBV7-6 combines with J gene TRBJ2-7; 9 nucleotides match TRBD1. V trimming: 0 bases; J trimming: 4 bases; junction bases outside the gene matches: 4. The CDR3 consists of 15 residues. The V gene's germline CDR1 is SGHVS and CDR2 FNYEAQ. The CDR3 protein is CASSLAGTGNYEQYF. DNA of the CDR3: TGTGCCAGCAGCTTAGCCGGGACAGGGAATTACGAGCAGTACTTC.

This chain's CDR3 is CAISEAAGGLLTDTQYF. CDR3 DNA sequence: TGTGCCATCAGTGAGGCGGCAGGGGGCCTTTTGACAGATACGCAGTATTTT. V usage is TRBV10-3 and J usage is TRBJ2-3, with TRBD1 matching over 8 bases. Looked up from germline, CDR1 is ENHRY and CDR2 is SYGVKD. The CDR3 is 17 residues long. The V segment lost 2 bases and the J segment 3 bases; nucleotides outside the gene matches: 10.

This clone was found once. The CDR3 nucleotides read TGTGCCAGCAGTGAAAGGGGAACACATAATAGCAATCAGCCCCAGCATTTT. This gives the protein CASSERGTHNSNQPQHF. V is TRBV25-1 and J is TRBJ1-5, with D possibly TRBD1 on 5 matching bases. The CDR3 is 17 residues long. The germline gives CDR1 MGHDK, CDR2 SYGVNS. Trimming removed 2 bases from V and 0 bases from J, with 14 bases in between.

This chain uses TRBV27 with TRBJ1-2; weak D call: TRBD1 (6 bases). The CDR3 consists of 13 residues. In germline, CDR1 is MNHEY, CDR2 SMNVEV (reference sequence). Trimming stripped 4 bases from V and 8 bases from J, with 14 bases between. The CDR3 coding sequence is TGTGCCAGCAGTTGGGTAACAGGGACAGGCTACACCTTC. It codes for CASSWVTGTGYTF.

Here the CDR3 reads CASSGLSREETQYF. CDR3 sequence (DNA): TGTGCCAGCAGTGGCCTTAGCAGGGAAGAGACCCAGTACTTC. This chain joins TRBV6-1 and TRBJ2-5; possible D gene TRBD1, 5 bases. V lost 4 bases to trimming and J lost 3 bases, with 12 bases between them. This CDR3 is 14 amino acids long. Germline CDR1 reads MNHNS; CDR2 reads SASEGT.

This clone is a singleton in its sample. The CDR3 DNA reads TGTGCCAGCAGCGTAGACAGCGGGGGGGTCGATGAGCAGTTCTTC. Translating it yields CASSVDSGGVDEQFF. The chain has TRBV9 and TRBJ2-1; 10 positions agree with TRBD2. The CDR3 has 15 amino acids. V gave up 0 bases and J gave up 8 bases; unmatched junction bases: 5. Germline V gene sequence: CDR1 SGDLS, CDR2 YYNGEE.